These T cell receptor beta chains were read from a single sample in a study of blood T cell repertoires in COVID-19. Repertoires were generated with immunoSEQ multiplex PCR, while TCRdb's copy carries only in-frame clones and drops some. The data show approximately 110,000 clones, over 75% seen once. The specimen was peripheral blood. The origin of the receptors is a man aged 45-65 years with acute or convalescent COVID-19. CDR3s include the opening cysteine and the closing phenylalanine or tryptophan.

v_gene: TRBV5-5; CDR3aa: CASSLAEGRDYGYTF
v_gene: TRBV19; CDR3aa: CASSSIGGANTEAFF
v_gene: TRBV9; CDR3aa: CASSLKGQGFPYEQYF
v_gene: TRBV9; CDR3aa: CASSAGRRTDTQYF
v_gene: TRBV30; CDR3aa: CAWSAVTSGAYNEQFF
v_gene: TRBV5-1; CDR3aa: CASNRFGYGSGGNTGELFF
v_gene: TRBV5-4; CDR3aa: CASSSIEDNSPLHF
v_gene: TRBV24-1; CDR3aa: CATSDWRDRVNTGELFF
v_gene: TRBV5-8; CDR3aa: CASSSTGGFVYGYTF
v_gene: TRBV2; CDR3aa: CASSESRTPMAGANVLTF
v_gene: TRBV25-1; CDR3aa: CASSEDRLTSGANVLTF
v_gene: TRBV7-6; CDR3aa: CASSVGQGVVNEQFF
v_gene: TRBV7-2; CDR3aa: CASSPGKGYTF
v_gene: TRBV11-2; CDR3aa: CASSQSAEAFF
v_gene: TRBV7-3; CDR3aa: CASSLFSAGPNEQFF
v_gene: TRBV10-3; CDR3aa: CAISDPGGLAGGRGADTQYF
v_gene: TRBV2; CDR3aa: CASNTLWDSPQHF
v_gene: TRBV5-1; CDR3aa: CASSPPRGGNTEAFF
v_gene: TRBV7-9; CDR3aa: CASSLGRTSGNTIYF
v_gene: TRBV9; CDR3aa: CASSVGGFGTDTQYF
v_gene: TRBV18; CDR3aa: CASSPDSRNTEAFF
v_gene: TRBV7-2; CDR3aa: CASSPWTGADYTF
v_gene: TRBV4-1; CDR3aa: CASSLTSGGYNEQFF